Shown below are 17 T cell receptor beta chains from a single sample sequenced in a study of T cell repertoires in cytomegalovirus infection. TCRdb reprocessed the reads via MiXCR and lists one record per CDR3 protein. The sample shows under 200,000 distinct CDR3 sequences, about a fifth of them seen only once. These TCRs' antigens remain unknown. Sample: CD8+ T cells from cultured PBMCs, taken from culture after CMV antigen stimulation. The receptors come from a human donor in good health (CMV status not recorded). Some clones in this sample may be carry-over from other donors' samples.

This clonotype was seen only a few times. The J gene is TRBJ1-2, the V gene TRBV4-1; D unresolved. This CDR3 comprises 13 residues. Trimming stripped 2 bases from V and 6 bases from J, with 10 bases between. Germline V lookup: CDR1 MGHRA, CDR2 YSYEKL. The CDR3 sequence: CASSQWGSNGYTF. The CDR3 DNA reads TGCGCCAGCAGCCAATGGGGATCGAATGGCTACACCTTC.

This clonotype was observed a few times. The chain uses TRBV12-3 or TRBV12-4 and TRBJ1-1, with D possibly TRBD1 on 6 matching bases. The ends were cut back, 5 bases at V and 0 bases at J, with 7 bases in the middle. CDR3 length equals 13 residues. As DNA, the CDR3 is TGTGCCAGCAGTAGGGACATGAACACTGAAGCTTTCTTT. Protein sequence: CASSRDMNTEAFF.

V usage is TRBV4-1 and J usage is TRBJ1-2, with D uncertain. Germline V gives CDR1 MGHRA, CDR2 YSYEKL. The CDR3 runs 16 residues. Trimming cost V 3 bases and J 4 bases, with 18 bases left between them. CDR3 sequence (DNA): TGCGCCAGCAGCCAGACTGGGGAGGGAAAGGGCTATGGCTACACCTTC. Encoded protein: CASSQTGEGKGYGYTF.

This chain uses TRBV2 with TRBJ1-2; TRBD1 matches at 8 bases. Germline CDR1 SNHLY, CDR2 FYNNEI. The CDR3 contains 12 residues. V was pared by 6 bases and J by 6 bases, with 3 bases of the junction left unmatched. CDR3 nucleotide sequence: TGTGCCAGCAGGAGGACAGGGAATGGCTACACCTTC. Protein sequence: CASRRTGNGYTF.

The V call is TRBV12-3 or TRBV12-4, the J call TRBJ2-7; D is possibly TRBD1 (5 bases). CDR3 length equals 13 residues. Trimming cost V 6 bases and J 4 bases, with 13 bases left between them. This CDR3 reads CASRKGAGYEQYF. The DNA of the CDR3 is TGTGCCAGCAGGAAAGGAGCAGGGTACGAGCAGTACTTC.

This clonotype came up a few times. This chain uses TRBV4-3 with TRBJ1-2; TRBD1 might be the D (6 bases). V was shortened by 0 bases and J by 1 base, with 9 bases between the two germline ends. CDR1 LGHNA and CDR2 YSLEER come from the germline V gene. The CDR3 runs 15 residues. The chain's CDR3 is CASSQEGQLNYGYTF. The CDR3 DNA is TGCGCCAGCAGCCAAGAAGGACAGCTTAACTATGGCTACACCTTC.

This clonotype occurred a few times. This sequence joins TRBV28 and TRBJ2-1; D not certain. Germline lookup yields CDR1 MDHEN and CDR2 SYDVKM. This CDR3 has 14 residues. Trimming took off 4 bases at V and 12 bases at J, with 19 bases between the two ends. Here the CDR3 DNA reads TGTGCCAGCAGTTGGGCAGCAGTTAGAACTGGGCAGTTCTTC. This gives the protein CASSWAAVRTGQFF.

In regard to this clonotype: The junction differs from germline at one of its ends, possibly a read error. The V call is TRBV7-7, the J call TRBJ2-2; TRBD2 matches at 12 bases. The germline V gene has CDR1 SSHAT and CDR2 FNYEAQ (reference sequence). The CDR3 contains 16 residues. CDR3 in amino acids: CASSPRLAGDTGELFF. The CDR3 DNA follows: TGTGCTAGCAGCCCAAGACTAGCGGGAGACACCGGGGAGCTGTTTTTT.

Here the CDR3 reads CASNEQGGPGELFF. The CDR3 bases are TGTGCCAGCAACGAACAGGGAGGTCCCGGGGAGCTGTTTTTT. The chain combines TRBV7-9 with TRBJ2-2; TRBD1 or TRBD2 may be the D gene (6 bases each). The CDR3 has 14 amino acids. The V end was cut by 7 bases, the J end by 6 bases, with 15 bases between. Per the germline V gene, CDR1 is SEHNR and CDR2 is FQNEAQ (reference sequence).

CDR3 DNA sequence: TGTGCCAGCAGCGTAGACAGCCGGCCTTACTATGGCTACACCTTC. This sequence encodes CASSVDSRPYYGYTF. The V gene is TRBV6-5, the J gene TRBJ1-2; a possible D gene is TRBD1 (5 bases). Trimming stripped 6 bases from V and 3 bases from J, with 17 bases between. The CDR3 extends over 15 amino acids. The germline V gene has CDR1 MNHEY and CDR2 SVGAGI.

The chain combines TRBV9 with TRBJ1-2, with D hard to call. The germline CDR1 and CDR2 sequences are SGDLS and YYNGEE. V lost 3 bases and J 4 bases, leaving 13 bases between the germline ends. The CDR3 runs 14 residues. CDR3 in amino acids: CASSGLSEFYGYTF. The DNA of the CDR3 is TGTGCCAGCAGCGGACTATCAGAATTCTATGGCTACACCTTC.

The chain couples TRBV28 to TRBJ2-7; maybe TRBD2 (6 bases). The CDR3 is 12 residues long. The V gene's germline CDR1 is MDHEN and CDR2 SYDVKM. Deletions cut 7 bases from V and 7 bases from J, with 14 bases between. The CDR3 loop reads CASKTSSREQYF. DNA of the CDR3: TGTGCCAGCAAGACTAGTTCTAGGGAGCAGTACTTC. Full variable domain (rest looked up from reference TRBV28 and TRBJ2-7): DVKVTQSSRYLVKRTGEKVFLECVQDMDHENMFWYRQDPGLGLRLIYFSYDVKMKEKGDIPEGYSVSREKKERFSLILESASTNQTSMYLCASKTSSREQYFGPGTRLTVT.

This clonotype has ten or more counts. The V and J genes are TRBV6-4 and TRBJ2-1; TRBD2 aligns across 7 bases. V shed 4 bases and J 5 bases; nucleotides not matched to a gene: 8. The length of the CDR3 is 15 residues. Germline values: CDR1 MRHNA, CDR2 SNTAGT. The CDR3 region has the DNA TGTGCCAGCAGTGTAGAAGCGGGGTCTCACAATGAGCAGTTCTTC. The encoded protein is CASSVEAGSHNEQFF.

The chain has TRBV4-1 and TRBJ1-1, with D possibly matching TRBD1 (5 bases). The CDR3 extends over 15 amino acids. Trimming removed 4 bases from V and 5 bases from J, with 17 bases in between. The germline CDR1 and CDR2 sequences are MGHRA and YSYEKL. The CDR3 bases are TGCGCCAGCAGCCGCCACAGGTATGAACAGACTGAAGCTTTCTTT. Amino acid sequence: CASSRHRYEQTEAFF.

The rearrangement links TRBV7-8 to TRBJ2-2; tentative D call: TRBD1 (5 bases). Germline CDR1 reads SGHVS; CDR2 reads FQNEAQ. This CDR3 comprises 14 residues. V dropped 5 bases and J dropped 1 base, with 8 bases sitting between them. This CDR3 is CASSRGRNTGELFF. The CDR3 coding sequence is TGTGCCAGCAGCAGGGGCCGGAACACCGGGGAGCTGTTTTTT.

This chain joins TRBV4-1 and TRBJ2-1; 11 nucleotides agree with TRBD1. Unmatched junction bases numbered 6, after V lost 4 bases and J lost 10 bases. This CDR3 region has 14 residues. Germline CDR1 and CDR2: MGHRA and YSYEKL. The CDR3 DNA reads TGCGCCAGCAGCCCTGGACAGGGGGCGTGGGAGCAGTTCTTC. It specifies CASSPGQGAWEQFF.

The CDR3 spells CASSLFEDSNNQPQHF. The CDR3 DNA reads as TGTGCCAGCAGCTTATTTGAGGACAGTAACAATCAGCCCCAGCATTTT. V is TRBV7-6 and J is TRBJ1-5, with a weak D call TRBD1 (6 bases). V gave up 2 bases and J gave up 3 bases, with 14 bases separating them. Germline V CDR1 and CDR2: SGHVS, FNYEAQ. The CDR3 consists of 16 residues.